A selection of T cell receptor beta chains follows, all from one sample in a study of vaccination and CD4 T cells after COVID-19. Antigen specificity for these receptors is unknown. Each CDR3 protein gets one entry after TCRdb re-called the PCR reads with MiXCR. The sample contains 17,000 or so distinct CDR3 sequences, less than 70% of which appear only once. The sequenced material came from CD4+ T cells from blood, cultured in vitro. The source of these receptors is a human donor who had recovered from COVID-19. CDR3s include the opening cysteine and the closing phenylalanine or tryptophan. The D gene is left open where the match is weak. The size field is filled for only some rows; it gives once, few, many or a size class.

>-|TRBD1|TRBJ1-2|TRBV12-3/TRBV12-4
TGTGCCAGCAGCCCTGACAGGGACTATGGCTACACCTTC
CASSPDRDYGYTF
>few|TRBD1|TRBJ1-1|TRBV20-1
TGCAGTGCCCGGGACAGGATTAACACTGAAGCTTTCTTT
CSARDRINTEAFF
>-|-|TRBJ1-1|TRBV4-3
TGCGCCAGCAGCCAAATCGCTGGAGAAGGACCTTTCTTT
CASSQIAGEGPFF
>-|-|TRBJ2-6|TRBV29-1
TGCAGCTCCCGAGGGCAGAATGACCACTCTGGGGCCAACGTCCTGACTTTC
CSSRGQNDHSGANVLTF
>few|TRBD1|TRBJ2-3|TRBV28
TGTGCCAGCAGACCCGGGGGACAGGGGGCCACAGATACGCAGTATTTT
CASRPGGQGATDTQYF
>few|-|TRBJ1-4|TRBV20-1
TGCAGTGCAAGAACCCTGGATGAAAAACTGTTTTTT
CSARTLDEKLFF
>-|TRBD2|TRBJ2-5|TRBV7-8
TGTGCCAGCAGCTTCCGGGCCGTGACTAGCGGGAGGTCAGGGGGAGAGACCCAGTACTTC
CASSFRAVTSGRSGGETQYF
>-|TRBD2|TRBJ2-7|TRBV6-5
TGTGCCAGCAGTTACGTGGCGGGAGGTTCCTACGAGCAGTACTTC
CASSYVAGGSYEQYF
>-|-|TRBJ1-2|TRBV7-9
TGTGCCAGCAGCCGGGGCGGGGGCTACACCTTC
CASSRGGGYTF
>-|-|TRBJ1-2|TRBV10-3
TGTGCCATCAGTGTTGGGGGGGACTATGGCTACACCTTC
CAISVGGDYGYTF
>few|-|TRBJ2-1|TRBV20-1
TGCAGTGCTCATATTAGCGAATCCTACAATGAGCAGTTCTTC
CSAHISESYNEQFF
>-|TRBD2|TRBJ2-3|TRBV5-4
TGTGCCAGCAGCAGAACTAGCGGGGCCACAGATACGCAGTATTTT
CASSRTSGATDTQYF
>-|TRBD2|TRBJ2-3|TRBV6-4
TGTGCCAGCGCAGCCGGGACTACCCAGTATTTT
CASAAGTTQYF
>-|TRBD1|TRBJ1-5|TRBV7-2
TGTGCCAGCAGCCTGTATTCGGGACAGGGGCGTGATCAGCCCCAGCATTTT
CASSLYSGQGRDQPQHF
>-|-|TRBJ1-2|TRBV10-3
TGTGCCAGTTCCAGGGACCCTGGTTTTCGCTACACCTTC
CASSRDPGFRYTF
>-|-|TRBJ2-2|TRBV2
TGTGCCAGCGGATTGGGCAGGGTGCAGACCGGGGAGCTGTTTTTT
CASGLGRVQTGELFF
>-|TRBD2|TRBJ2-1|TRBV7-3
TGTGCCAGCAGCTTACGGAGTAGCGGGGGGCCGGCCTACAATGAGCAGTTCTTC
CASSLRSSGGPAYNEQFF
>-|-|TRBJ1-5|TRBV20-1
TGCAGTGCTAGCTCAGGATCGGGGCAGCCCCAGCATTTT
CSASSGSGQPQHF
>-|-|TRBJ1-2|TRBV27
TGTGCCAGCAGTCCGGGGGGGCGGGGGATCAATGGCTACACCTTC
CASSPGGRGINGYTF
>-|-|TRBJ2-2|TRBV27
TGTGCCACCCGGTGGACCGGGGAGCTGTTTTTT
CATRWTGELFF
>-|-|TRBJ1-1|TRBV2
TGTGCCAGCAGTGAAGAGGGGGGAAAAGCTTTCTTT
CASSEEGGKAFF
>-|-|TRBJ1-2|TRBV15
TGTGCCACCAGCAGAGGCCCGGGACGGCTAAACTATGGCTACACCTTC
CATSRGPGRLNYGYTF
>-|TRBD1|TRBJ2-3|TRBV11-1
TGTGCCAGCAGCCGAGGCCAGGGGGCCTACGGTGGGACGCAGTATTTT
CASSRGQGAYGGTQYF
>-|-|TRBJ1-5|TRBV7-8
TGTGCCAGCAGCTTGTTTCTCGGCAGCAATCAGCCCCAGCATTTT
CASSLFLGSNQPQHF
>once|-|TRBJ2-4|TRBV20-1
TGCAGTGCTAGAGAATTGGCTAAGGGTCCCAAAAACATTCAGTACTTC
CSARELAKGPKNIQYF
>few|-|TRBJ2-5|TRBV7-2
TGTGCCAGCAGCTTAGACTTGGTTGGGTCGGCCTCGGGGACCCAGTACTTC
CASSLDLVGSASGTQYF